These 4 T cell receptor beta chains originate from one sample sequenced in a study of blood T cell repertoires in COVID-19. Using immunoSEQ multiplex PCR, the repertoire was profiled, and TCRdb retains in-frame clones only, with some absent. The sample includes more than 100,000 clones, about two thirds of them seen just once. The sample taken for sequencing was peripheral blood. The source is a human donor with acute or convalescent COVID-19. The donor label of this sample is uncertain.

The chain links TRBV5-5 to TRBJ1-1, with no clear D. Germline CDR1 is SGHKS and CDR2 is YYEKEE (reference sequence). Trimming left V 4 bases short and J 7 bases short, with 2 bases between. The CDR3 contains 9 residues. The CDR3 DNA sequence: TGTGCCAGCAGCCTTGAAGCTTTCTTT. Encoded protein: CASSLEAFF.

The V gene is TRBV27, the J gene TRBJ2-2, with 12 bases fitting TRBD1. V trimming: 5 bases; J trimming: 4 bases; junction bases outside the gene matches: 17. The germline V gene has CDR1 MNHEY and CDR2 SMNVEV (reference sequence). CDR3 length: 20 residues. CDR3 DNA: TGTGCCAGCAGTACCCTCCCCGGGACAGGGGGCCCACAGGGCACCGGGGAGCTGTTTTTT. Its protein is CASSTLPGTGGPQGTGELFF.

CDR3 residues: CASSGDSGWTGELFF. DNA of the CDR3: TGTGCCAGCAGCGGAGACTCCGGGTGGACCGGGGAGCTGTTTTTT. The chain carries TRBV27 and TRBJ2-2; unclear D gene. The germline V gene encodes CDR1 MNHEY and CDR2 SMNVEV (reference sequence). V lost 6 bases, J lost 5 bases, and 16 bases lay in between. The CDR3 covers 15 residues.

V gene TRBV6-6 combines with J gene TRBJ1-4; TRBD1 matches 9 bases. Germline assignment: CDR1 MNHNY and CDR2 SVGAGI (reference sequence). V shed 5 bases, J shed 14 bases, and the junction held 15 bases outside the gene matches. This CDR3 comprises 15 residues. The CDR3 loop is CASSPWDRVEINLFF. In nucleotides, the CDR3 is TGTGCCAGCAGTCCGTGGGACAGGGTCGAGATAAATCTGTTTTTT.